The 7 T cell receptor beta chains listed next were all sequenced from one sample in a study of T cell responses to AZD1222 COVID-19 vaccine. Sequencing was performed with immunoSEQ multiplex PCR; in TCRdb, only in-frame clones are kept and a portion is missing. This sample has some 130,000 clones; more than 85% occur once, and the top ten carry approximately 2.8%. The starting material was peripheral blood, obtained on day 0 of AZD1222 vaccination. These receptors all stem from an adult in good health.

This sequence joins TRBV30 and TRBJ1-2; no clear D. V dropped 1 base and J dropped 8 bases, with 14 bases sitting between them. The V gene's germline CDR1 is GTSNPN and CDR2 SVGIG (reference sequence). The CDR3 has 13 amino acids. The CDR3 nucleotides read TGTGCCTGGAGTGGGGCGACATCGCAAGGCTACACCTTC. Encoded protein: CAWSGATSQGYTF.

This clone has just one count. The rearrangement uses TRBV5-4 and TRBJ2-3; D ambiguous. This CDR3 spans 12 amino acids. Trimming cost V 0 bases and J 6 bases, with 5 bases left between them. CDR1 and CDR2 from the germline V gene are SGHNT and YYREEE (reference sequence). This chain's CDR3 is CASSLAEDTQYF. The CDR3 nucleotides are TGTGCCAGCAGCTTGGCGGAGGATACGCAGTATTTT.

The chain combines TRBV7-6 with TRBJ2-1; possible D gene TRBD2, 5 bases. This CDR3 region has 13 residues. V lost 5 bases and J 8 bases, leaving 13 bases between the germline ends. The germline gives CDR1 SGHVS, CDR2 FNYEAQ. DNA for the CDR3: TGTGCCAGCAGCCCCCAACTAGTCGATGAGCAGTTCTTC. Residues: CASSPQLVDEQFF. Filled out from reference TRBV7-6 and TRBJ2-1, the complete variable domain reads GAGVSQSPRYKVTKRGQDVALRCDPISGHVSLYWYRQALGQGPEFLTYFNYEAQQDKSGLPNDRFSAERPEGSISTLTIQRTEQRDSAMYRCASSPQLVDEQFFGPGTRLTVL.

V is TRBV28 and J is TRBJ2-1; a possible D gene is TRBD2 (6 bases). Germline V gene lookup returns CDR1 MDHEN and CDR2 SYDVKM. The CDR3 has 15 residues. V lost 3 bases and J 1 base, leaving 10 bases between the germline ends. Written as DNA, the CDR3 is TGTGCCAGCAGTTTTGGGGGGAGTTCCTACAATGAGCAGTTCTTC. Encoded protein: CASSFGGSSYNEQFF.

This rearrangement joins TRBV5-5 to TRBJ2-7; 7 nucleotides agree with TRBD2. Losses at the gene ends were 0 bases for V and 4 bases for J; bases not matched to a gene: 4. Looked up from germline, CDR1 is SGHKS and CDR2 is YYEKEE (reference sequence). The length of the CDR3 is 14 residues. Here the CDR3 reads CASSLGEGRYEQYF. CDR3 nucleotides: TGTGCCAGCAGCTTGGGGGAGGGCCGATACGAGCAGTACTTC.

This clone was observed once. V gene TRBV5-1 combines with J gene TRBJ1-6; no clear D gene. The ends were cut back, 0 bases at V and 9 bases at J, with 10 bases in the middle. The CDR3 covers 14 residues. From germline, CDR1 is SGHRS and CDR2 YFSETQ. In DNA form, the CDR3 reads TGCGCCAGCAGCTTGGATAGGATCGGTTCACCCCTCCACTTT. Its translation is CASSLDRIGSPLHF.

The chain is built from TRBV4-1 and TRBJ1-6, with a weak D call TRBD1 (5 bases). CDR1 and CDR2 (germline): MGHRA, YSYEKL. The CDR3 contains 19 residues. Trimming pared 4 bases from V and 5 bases from J, leaving 24 bases between. The CDR3 region is CASSRLFGGIGANNSPLHF. Written as DNA, the CDR3 is TGCGCCAGCAGCCGCCTTTTCGGGGGGATCGGGGCTAATAATTCACCCCTCCACTTT.